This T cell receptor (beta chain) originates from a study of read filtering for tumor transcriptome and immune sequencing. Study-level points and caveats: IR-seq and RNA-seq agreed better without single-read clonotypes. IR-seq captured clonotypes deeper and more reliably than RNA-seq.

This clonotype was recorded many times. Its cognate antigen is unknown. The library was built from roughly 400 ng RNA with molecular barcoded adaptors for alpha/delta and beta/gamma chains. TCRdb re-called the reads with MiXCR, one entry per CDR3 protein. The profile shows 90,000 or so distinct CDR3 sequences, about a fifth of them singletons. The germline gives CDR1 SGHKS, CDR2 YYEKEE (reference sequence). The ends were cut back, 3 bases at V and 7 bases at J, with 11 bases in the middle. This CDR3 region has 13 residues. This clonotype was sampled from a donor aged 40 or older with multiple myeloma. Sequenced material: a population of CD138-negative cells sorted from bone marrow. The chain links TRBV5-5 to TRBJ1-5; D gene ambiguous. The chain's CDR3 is CASSWAYGQPQHF. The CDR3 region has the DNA TGTGCCAGCAGCTGGGCCTACGGACAGCCCCAGCATTTT.